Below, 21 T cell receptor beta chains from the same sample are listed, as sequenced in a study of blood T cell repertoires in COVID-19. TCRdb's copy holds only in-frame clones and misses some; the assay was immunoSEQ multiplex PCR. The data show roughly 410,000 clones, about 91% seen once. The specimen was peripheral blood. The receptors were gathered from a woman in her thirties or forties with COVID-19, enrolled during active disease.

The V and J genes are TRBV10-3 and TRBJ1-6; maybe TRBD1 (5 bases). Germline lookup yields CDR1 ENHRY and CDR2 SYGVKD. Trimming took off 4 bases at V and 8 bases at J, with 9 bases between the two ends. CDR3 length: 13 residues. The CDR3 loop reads CAISVEGHSPLHF. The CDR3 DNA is TGTGCCATCAGTGTGGAGGGGCATTCACCCCTCCACTTT.

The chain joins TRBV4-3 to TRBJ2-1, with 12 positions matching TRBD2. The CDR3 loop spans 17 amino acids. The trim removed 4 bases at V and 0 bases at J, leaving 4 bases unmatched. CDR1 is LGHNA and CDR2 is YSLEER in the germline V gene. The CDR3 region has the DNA TGCGCCAGCAGCCGGACTAGCGGGACTTTCTCCTACAATGAGCAGTTCTTC. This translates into CASSRTSGTFSYNEQFF.

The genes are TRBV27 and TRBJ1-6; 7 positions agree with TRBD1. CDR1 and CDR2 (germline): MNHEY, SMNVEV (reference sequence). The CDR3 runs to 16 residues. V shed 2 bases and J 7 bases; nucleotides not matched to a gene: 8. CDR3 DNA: TGTGCCAGCAGTTTAAAGGCAGGGGGTTGGAATTCACCCCTCCACTTT. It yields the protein CASSLKAGGWNSPLHF.

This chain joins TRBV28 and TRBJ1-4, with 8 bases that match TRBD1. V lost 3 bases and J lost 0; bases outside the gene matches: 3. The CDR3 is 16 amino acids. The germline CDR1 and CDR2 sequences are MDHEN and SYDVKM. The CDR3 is CASSFQGAATNEKLFF. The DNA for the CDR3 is TGTGCCAGCAGTTTCCAGGGGGCTGCAACTAATGAAAAACTGTTTTTT.

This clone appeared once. CDR3 protein: CASRESGNNQPQHF. DNA for the CDR3: TGTGCCAGCAGGGAATCAGGGAACAATCAGCCCCAGCATTTT. The chain links TRBV2 to TRBJ1-5; TRBD1 is a possible D gene (5 bases). Deletions cut 6 bases from V and 3 bases from J, with 12 bases between. The V gene's germline CDR1 is SNHLY and CDR2 FYNNEI. The length of the CDR3 is 14 residues.

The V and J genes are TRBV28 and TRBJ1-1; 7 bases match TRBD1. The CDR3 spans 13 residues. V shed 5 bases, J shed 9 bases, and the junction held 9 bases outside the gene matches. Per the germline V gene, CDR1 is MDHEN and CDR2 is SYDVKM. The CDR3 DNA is TGTGCCAGCAGTCCCCGACAGGGTTCTAAAGCTTTCTTT. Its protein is CASSPRQGSKAFF.

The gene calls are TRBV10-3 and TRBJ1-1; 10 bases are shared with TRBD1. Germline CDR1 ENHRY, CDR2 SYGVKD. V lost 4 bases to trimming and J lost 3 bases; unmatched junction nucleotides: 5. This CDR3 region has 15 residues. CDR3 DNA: TGTGCCATCAGTGCCCCCGGACAGGGGGACACTGAAGCTTTCTTT. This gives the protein CAISAPGQGDTEAFF.

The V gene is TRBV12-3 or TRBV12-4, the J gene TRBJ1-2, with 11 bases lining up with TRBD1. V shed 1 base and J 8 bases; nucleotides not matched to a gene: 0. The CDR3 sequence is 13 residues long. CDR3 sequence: CASSLGTGGGYTF. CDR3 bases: TGTGCCAGCAGTTTAGGGACAGGGGGCGGCTACACCTTC.

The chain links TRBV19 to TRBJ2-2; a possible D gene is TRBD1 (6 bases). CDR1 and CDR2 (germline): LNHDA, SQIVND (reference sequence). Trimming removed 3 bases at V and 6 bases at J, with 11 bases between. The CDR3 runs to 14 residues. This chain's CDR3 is CASSIGTGSGELFF. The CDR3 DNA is TGTGCCAGTAGTATTGGCACAGGGTCCGGGGAGCTGTTTTTT.

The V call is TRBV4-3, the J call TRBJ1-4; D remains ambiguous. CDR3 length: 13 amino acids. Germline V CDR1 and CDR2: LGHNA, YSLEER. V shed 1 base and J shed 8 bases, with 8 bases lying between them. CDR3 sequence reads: CASSQGTGEKLFF. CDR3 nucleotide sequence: TGCGCCAGCAGCCAAGGGACTGGAGAAAAACTGTTTTTT.

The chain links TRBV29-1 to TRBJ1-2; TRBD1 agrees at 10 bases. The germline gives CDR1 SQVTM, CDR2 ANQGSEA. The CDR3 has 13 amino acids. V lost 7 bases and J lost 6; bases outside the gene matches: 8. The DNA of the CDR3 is TGCAGCGGGAGGGGACAGGGGCTGCATGGCTACACCTTC. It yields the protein CSGRGQGLHGYTF.

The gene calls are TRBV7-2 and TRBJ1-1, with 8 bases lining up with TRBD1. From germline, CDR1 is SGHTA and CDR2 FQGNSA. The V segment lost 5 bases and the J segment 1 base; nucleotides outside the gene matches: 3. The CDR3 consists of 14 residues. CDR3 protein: CASSPDRGNTEAFF. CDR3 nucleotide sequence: TGTGCCAGCAGCCCCGACAGGGGGAACACTGAAGCTTTCTTT.

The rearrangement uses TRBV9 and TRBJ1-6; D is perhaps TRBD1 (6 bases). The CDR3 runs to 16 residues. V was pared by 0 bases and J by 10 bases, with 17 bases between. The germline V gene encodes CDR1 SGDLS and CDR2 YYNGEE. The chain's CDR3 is CASSVALQGFGSPLHF. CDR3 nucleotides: TGTGCCAGCAGCGTAGCTTTGCAGGGGTTTGGATCACCCCTCCACTTT.

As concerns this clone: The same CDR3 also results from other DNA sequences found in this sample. CDR3: CASSLRQGNQPQHF. DNA for the CDR3: TGTGCCAGCAGTTTAAGACAGGGCAATCAGCCCCAGCATTTT. The chain has TRBV27 and TRBJ1-5, with D possibly being TRBD1 (6 bases). Trimming cost V 2 bases and J 2 bases, with 7 bases left between them. The germline V gene has CDR1 MNHEY and CDR2 SMNVEV (reference sequence). The CDR3 runs to 14 residues.

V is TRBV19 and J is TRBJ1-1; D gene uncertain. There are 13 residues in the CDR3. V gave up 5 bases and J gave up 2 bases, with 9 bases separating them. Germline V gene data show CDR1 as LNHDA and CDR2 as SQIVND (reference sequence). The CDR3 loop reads CASSSNRNTEAFF. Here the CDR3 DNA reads TGTGCCAGTAGTTCGAACAGAAACACTGAAGCTTTCTTT.

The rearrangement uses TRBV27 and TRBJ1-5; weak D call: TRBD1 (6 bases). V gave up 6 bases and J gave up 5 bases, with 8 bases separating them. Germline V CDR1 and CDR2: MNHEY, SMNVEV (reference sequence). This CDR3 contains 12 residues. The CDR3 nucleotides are TGTGCCAGCAGCAGGGGCGATCAGCCCCAGCATTTT. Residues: CASSRGDQPQHF.

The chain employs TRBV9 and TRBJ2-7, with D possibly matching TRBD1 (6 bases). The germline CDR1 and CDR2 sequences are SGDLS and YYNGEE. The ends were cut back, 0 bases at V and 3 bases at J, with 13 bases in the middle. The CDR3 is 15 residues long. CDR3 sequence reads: CASSVEAGASYEQYF. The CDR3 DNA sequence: TGTGCCAGCAGCGTAGAGGCAGGGGCCAGCTACGAGCAGTACTTC.

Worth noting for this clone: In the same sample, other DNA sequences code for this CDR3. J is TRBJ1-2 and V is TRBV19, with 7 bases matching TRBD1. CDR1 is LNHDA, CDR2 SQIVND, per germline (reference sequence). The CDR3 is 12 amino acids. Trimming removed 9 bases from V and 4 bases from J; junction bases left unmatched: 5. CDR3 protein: CASRGQPYGYTF. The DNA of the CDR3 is TGTGCCAGCCGGGGACAGCCCTATGGCTACACCTTC. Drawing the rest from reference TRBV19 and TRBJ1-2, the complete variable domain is DGGITQSPKYLFRKEGQNVTLSCEQNLNHDAMYWYRQDPGQGLRLIYYSQIVNDFQKGDIAEGYSVSREKKESFPLTVTSAQKNPTAFYLCASRGQPYGYTFGSGTRLTVV.

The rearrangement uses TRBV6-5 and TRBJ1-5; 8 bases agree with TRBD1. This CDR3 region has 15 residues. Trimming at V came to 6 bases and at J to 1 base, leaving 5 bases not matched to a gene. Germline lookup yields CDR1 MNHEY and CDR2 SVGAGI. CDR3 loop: CASSSDRASNQPQHF. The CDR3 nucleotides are TGTGCCAGCAGCTCGGACAGGGCGAGCAATCAGCCCCAGCATTTT.

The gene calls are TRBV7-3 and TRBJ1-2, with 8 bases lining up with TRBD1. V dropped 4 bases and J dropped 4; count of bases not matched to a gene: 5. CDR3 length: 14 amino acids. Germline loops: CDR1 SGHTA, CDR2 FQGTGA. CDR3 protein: CASSSRQGTYGYTF. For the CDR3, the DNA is TGTGCCAGCAGCTCCCGACAGGGGACCTATGGCTACACCTTC.

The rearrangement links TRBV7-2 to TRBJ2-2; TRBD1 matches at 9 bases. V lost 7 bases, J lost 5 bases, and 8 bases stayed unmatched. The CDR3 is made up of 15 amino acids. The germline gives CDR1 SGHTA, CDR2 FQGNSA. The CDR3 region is CASKEGQGQTGELFF. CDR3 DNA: TGTGCCAGCAAGGAGGGACAGGGACAAACCGGGGAGCTGTTTTTT.